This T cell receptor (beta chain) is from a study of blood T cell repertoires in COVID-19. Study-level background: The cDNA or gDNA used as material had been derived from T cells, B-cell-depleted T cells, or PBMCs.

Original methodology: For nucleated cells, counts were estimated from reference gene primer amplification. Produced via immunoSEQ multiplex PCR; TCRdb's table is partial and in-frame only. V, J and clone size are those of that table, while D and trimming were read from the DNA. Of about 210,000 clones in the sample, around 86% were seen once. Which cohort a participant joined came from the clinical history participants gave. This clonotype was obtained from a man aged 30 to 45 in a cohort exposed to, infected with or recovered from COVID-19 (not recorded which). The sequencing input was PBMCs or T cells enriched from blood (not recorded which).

The CDR3 DNA is TGTGCCAGCAGTTCCCCGAGGGACAGGGTCCGCGGCTACACCTTC. As protein: CASSSPRDRVRGYTF. The V call is TRBV27, the J call TRBJ1-2; TRBD1 matches at 9 bases. The germline gives CDR1 MNHEY, CDR2 SMNVEV (reference sequence). The CDR3 loop spans 15 amino acids. The V gene end was trimmed by 4 bases and the J gene end by 8 bases; junction bases not matched to a gene: 11.